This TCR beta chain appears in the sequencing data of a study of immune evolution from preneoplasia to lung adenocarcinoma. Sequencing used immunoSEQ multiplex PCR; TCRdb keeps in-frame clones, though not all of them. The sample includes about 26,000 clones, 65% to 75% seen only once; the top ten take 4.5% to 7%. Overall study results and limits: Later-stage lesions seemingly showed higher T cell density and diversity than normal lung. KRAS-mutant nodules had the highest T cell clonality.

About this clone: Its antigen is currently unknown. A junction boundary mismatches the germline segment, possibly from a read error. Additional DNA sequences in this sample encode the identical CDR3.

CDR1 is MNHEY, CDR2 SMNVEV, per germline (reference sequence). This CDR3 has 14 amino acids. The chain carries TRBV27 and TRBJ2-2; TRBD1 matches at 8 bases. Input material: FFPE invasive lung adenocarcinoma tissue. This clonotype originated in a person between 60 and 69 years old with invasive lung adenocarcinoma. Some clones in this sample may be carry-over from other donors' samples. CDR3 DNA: TGTGCCAGCAGTTTCTACAGGGGGACCGGAGAGCTGTTTTTT. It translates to CASSFYRGTGELFF.